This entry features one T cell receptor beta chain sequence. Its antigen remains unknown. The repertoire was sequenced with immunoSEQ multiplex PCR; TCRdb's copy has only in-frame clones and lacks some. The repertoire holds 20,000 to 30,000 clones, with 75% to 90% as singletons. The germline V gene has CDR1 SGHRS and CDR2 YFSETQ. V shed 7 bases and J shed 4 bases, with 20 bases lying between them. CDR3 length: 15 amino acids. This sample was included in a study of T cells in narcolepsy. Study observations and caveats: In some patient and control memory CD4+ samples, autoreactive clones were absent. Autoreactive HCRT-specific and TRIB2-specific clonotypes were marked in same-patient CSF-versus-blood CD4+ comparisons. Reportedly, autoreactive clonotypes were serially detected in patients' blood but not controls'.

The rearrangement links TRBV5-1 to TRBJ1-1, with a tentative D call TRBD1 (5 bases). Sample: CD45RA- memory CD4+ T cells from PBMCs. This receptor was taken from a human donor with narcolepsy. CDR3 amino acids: CASLPYGLGPTEAFF. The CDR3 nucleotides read TGCGCCAGCTTACCTTACGGGCTGGGGCCCACTGAAGCTTTCTTT.